This is a list of T cell receptor beta chains from one sample in a study of T cell responses to AZD1222 COVID-19 vaccine. Here immunoSEQ multiplex PCR was the method, and the copy in TCRdb shows in-frame clones only, minus some. The sample lists fewer than 150,000 clones; approximately 92% were seen once. Sequencing was performed on peripheral blood, taken on day 0 of AZD1222 vaccination. The receptors were sampled from an adult in good health. Both conserved end residues are part of each CDR3. A D gene is named only where the DNA matches it firmly. Clone size is given for some rows only: seen once, a few or many times, or a class if the clone is expanded.

D gene | J gene | clone size | V gene | CDR3 length | CDR3 DNA | CDR3 protein
TRBD1 | TRBJ2-7 | few | TRBV5-6 | 15 | TGTGCCAGCAGCCGAGGGACAGGGGGCTTCTACGAGCAGTACTTC | CASSRGTGGFYEQYF
- | TRBJ2-6 | - | TRBV11-2 | 14 | TGTGCCAGCAGCCTAAACTCTGGGGCCAACGTCCTGACTTTC | CASSLNSGANVLTF
TRBD2 | TRBJ2-1 | - | TRBV7-6 | 15 | TGTGCCAGCAGCTCTTACGAGCGGGAGGGAGATGAGCAGTTCTTC | CASSSYEREGDEQFF
- | TRBJ2-1 | - | TRBV19 | 12 | TGTGCCAGTAGTATCGGTCTAACTGAGCAGTTCTTC | CASSIGLTEQFF
- | TRBJ2-6 | - | TRBV11-2 | 14 | TGTGCCAGCAGCTTGGAGTCTGGGGCCAACGTCCTGACTTTC | CASSLESGANVLTF
- | TRBJ1-2 | - | TRBV27 | 13 | TGTGCCAGCAGTTTCGGAGGGGTAGGCGGCTACACCTTC | CASSFGGVGGYTF
- | TRBJ1-2 | - | TRBV4-1 | 15 | TGCGCCAGCAGCCAAGATCAGACACGCAACTATGGCTACACCTTC | CASSQDQTRNYGYTF
- | TRBJ1-6 | once | TRBV21-1 | 19 | TGTGCCAGCAGCAACCGAGGACAGGGAGCATACTCCTATAATTCACCCCTCCACTTT | CASSNRGQGAYSYNSPLHF
- | TRBJ2-7 | - | TRBV10-2 | 13 | TGCGCCAGCTCGGAGTTGTCCGACTACGAGCAGTACTTC | CASSELSDYEQYF
- | TRBJ1-5 | - | TRBV29-1 | 13 | TGCAGCGTTGAAGGACACCCTAATCAGCCCCAGCATTTT | CSVEGHPNQPQHF
TRBD1 | TRBJ1-1 | - | TRBV28 | 16 | TGTGCCAGCAGTTTAAAGGGACAGGGAGGGGGCACTGAAGCTTTCTTT | CASSLKGQGGGTEAFF
- | TRBJ1-2 | - | TRBV4-1 | 15 | TGCGCCAGCAGCCAAGATCAGGGATCGGCGGGTGGCTACACCTTC | CASSQDQGSAGGYTF
TRBD2 | TRBJ2-2 | - | TRBV5-1 | 16 | TGCGCCAGCAGCACTAGCGGGGGAGGGAACACCGGGGAGCTGTTTTTT | CASSTSGGGNTGELFF
- | TRBJ1-2 | - | TRBV19 | 14 | TGTGCCAGTAGTATGGGAGTCTGGGGGTATGGCTACACCTTC | CASSMGVWGYGYTF
TRBD2 | TRBJ2-3 | - | TRBV28 | 15 | TGTGCCAGCAGTTGGGCGGGAGGAGTCACAGATACGCAGTATTTT | CASSWAGGVTDTQYF
- | TRBJ1-2 | once | TRBV6-5 | 14 | TGTGCCAGCAGCCCCAGGAACAGGGCTTATGGCTACACCTTC | CASSPRNRAYGYTF
- | TRBJ1-5 | - | TRBV4-1 | 16 | TGCGCCAGCAGCCAATTCACTACAGCCGGCAATCAGCCCCAGCATTTT | CASSQFTTAGNQPQHF
- | TRBJ1-2 | - | TRBV7-9 | 12 | TGTGCCAGCAGTTTCGGAAGCTATGGCTACACCTTC | CASSFGSYGYTF
- | TRBJ1-2 | - | TRBV14 | 15 | TGTGCCAGCAGCCAAGACCTTGGTTTTAACTATGGCTACACCTTC | CASSQDLGFNYGYTF
- | TRBJ1-1 | - | TRBV7-2 | 13 | TGTGCCAGCAGCAGCGGGGCTCGCACTGAAGCTTTCTTT | CASSSGARTEAFF
- | TRBJ2-1 | - | TRBV4-1 | 14 | TGCGCCAGCAGCCAAGTAGCGGCAGAAAATGAGCAGTTCTTC | CASSQVAAENEQFF
TRBD1 | TRBJ1-5 | - | TRBV19 | 14 | TGTGCCAGTAGCCCAACCGGGACAGGGCAGCCCCAGCATTTT | CASSPTGTGQPQHF
- | TRBJ2-3 | - | TRBV24-1 | 12 | TGTGCCACCAGTGGGTCCACAGATACGCAGTATTTT | CATSGSTDTQYF
- | TRBJ1-5 | - | TRBV6-5 | 13 | TGTGCCAGCAGTCGGCAGGGTGGTGGGCCCCAGCATTTT | CASSRQGGGPQHF
TRBD2 | TRBJ2-7 | - | TRBV7-2 | 15 | TGTGCCAGCAGCTTAGCGGTCGGGAGGAACTACGAGCAGTACTTC | CASSLAVGRNYEQYF
- | TRBJ2-1 | - | TRBV7-2 | 14 | TGTGCCAGCAGCCCCACTAGCTCCTACAATGAGCAGTTCTTC | CASSPTSSYNEQFF
- | TRBJ2-3 | - | TRBV14 | 14 | TGTGCCAGCAGCCAAGAAAGAGCCCTCGATACGCAGTATTTT | CASSQERALDTQYF
TRBD2 | TRBJ2-1 | - | TRBV7-2 | 15 | TGTGCCAGCAGCCCCGTCCCCCTAGCGGCCAATGAGCAGTTCTTC | CASSPVPLAANEQFF
- | TRBJ1-1 | - | TRBV7-9 | 14 | TGTGCCAGCAACAAGTTGCCCTTGAACACTGAAGCTTTCTTT | CASNKLPLNTEAFF
- | TRBJ1-5 | - | TRBV19 | 15 | TGTGCCAGTAGTATTTTTGGCGGGAGCGATCAGCCCCAGCATTTT | CASSIFGGSDQPQHF
- | TRBJ1-1 | - | TRBV28 | 14 | TGTGCCAGCAGTACGACAAGGCTCAACACTGAAGCTTTCTTT | CASSTTRLNTEAFF
- | TRBJ2-5 | - | TRBV2 | 16 | TGTGCCAGCACGCTCAGACGGTGGGGGGGCGTAGAGACCCAGTACTTC | CASTLRRWGGVETQYF
- | TRBJ1-3 | few | TRBV4-3 | 14 | TGCGCCAGCAGTCATAGCCGGACTGGAAACACCATATATTTT | CASSHSRTGNTIYF
- | TRBJ2-7 | - | TRBV19 | 18 | TGTGCCAGTAGTCGGGACTTTGGTACTTCCTCTTTTACCTACGAGCAGTACTTC | CASSRDFGTSSFTYEQYF
- | TRBJ2-6 | - | TRBV19 | 18 | TGTGCCAGTAGTTTTACAGGGCTAAGAAGCTCTGGGGCCAACGTCCTGACTTTC | CASSFTGLRSSGANVLTF
TRBD1 | TRBJ1-1 | - | TRBV7-2 | 18 | TGTGCCAGCAGCCCAGGGGGTATTTGGGGGGCGAGGGGCACTGAAGCTTTCTTT | CASSPGGIWGARGTEAFF
TRBD1 | TRBJ2-1 | - | TRBV18 | 14 | TGTGCCAGCTCAGGACAGGGGGAGAATAATGAGCAGTTCTTC | CASSGQGENNEQFF
- | TRBJ2-3 | - | TRBV11-3 | 13 | TGTGCCAGCAGCTTAGAAAGACAAAGTACGCAGTATTTT | CASSLERQSTQYF
TRBD2 | TRBJ2-7 | - | TRBV19 | 13 | TGTGCCAGTACTAGCGGGAGTTCCTACGAGCAGTACTTC | CASTSGSSYEQYF
TRBD2 | TRBJ2-3 | once | TRBV28 | 16 | TGTGCCAGCAGTGCCGAGATCGGCGGGAGAGGGGATACGCAGTATTTT | CASSAEIGGRGDTQYF
- | TRBJ2-3 | - | TRBV5-6 | 15 | TGTGCCAGCAGCCCGGGGCTATCGGGCACAGATACGCAGTATTTT | CASSPGLSGTDTQYF
TRBD1 | TRBJ2-1 | - | TRBV7-2 | 15 | TGTGCCAGCAGCTTAGCGGGACAGGGAGTCGATGAGCAGTTCTTC | CASSLAGQGVDEQFF
- | TRBJ1-1 | - | TRBV9 | 14 | TGTGCCAGCAGTGGGGACCTGGGGAACACTGAAGCTTTCTTT | CASSGDLGNTEAFF